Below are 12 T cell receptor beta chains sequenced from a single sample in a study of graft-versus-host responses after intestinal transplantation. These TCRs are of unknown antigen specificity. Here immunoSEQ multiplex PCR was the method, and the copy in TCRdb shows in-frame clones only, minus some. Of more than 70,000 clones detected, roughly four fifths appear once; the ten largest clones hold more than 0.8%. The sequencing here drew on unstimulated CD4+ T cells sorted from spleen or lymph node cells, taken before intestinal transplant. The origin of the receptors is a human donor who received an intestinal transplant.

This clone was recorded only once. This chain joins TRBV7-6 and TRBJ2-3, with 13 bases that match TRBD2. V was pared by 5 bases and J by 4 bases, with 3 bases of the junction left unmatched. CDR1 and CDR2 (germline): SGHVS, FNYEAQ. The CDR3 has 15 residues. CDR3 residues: CASSQGTSGADTQYF. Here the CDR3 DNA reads TGTGCCAGCAGCCAAGGGACTAGCGGGGCAGATACGCAGTATTTT. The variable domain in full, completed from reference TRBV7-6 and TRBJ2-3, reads GAGVSQSPRYKVTKRGQDVALRCDPISGHVSLYWYRQALGQGPEFLTYFNYEAQQDKSGLPNDRFSAERPEGSISTLTIQRTEQRDSAMYRCASSQGTSGADTQYFGPGTRLTVL.

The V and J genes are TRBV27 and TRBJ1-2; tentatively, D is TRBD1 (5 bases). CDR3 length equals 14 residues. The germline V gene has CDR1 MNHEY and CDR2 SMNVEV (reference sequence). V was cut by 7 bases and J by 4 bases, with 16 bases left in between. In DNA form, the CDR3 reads TGTGCCAGCACCGCCCGGGGGGGTGGCTATGGCTACACCTTC. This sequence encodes CASTARGGGYGYTF.

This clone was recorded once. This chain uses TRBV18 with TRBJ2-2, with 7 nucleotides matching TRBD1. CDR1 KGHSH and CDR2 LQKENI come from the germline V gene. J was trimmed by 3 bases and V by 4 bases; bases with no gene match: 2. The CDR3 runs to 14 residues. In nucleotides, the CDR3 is TGTGCCAGCTCACGACAGGGCGACACCGGGGAGCTGTTTTTT. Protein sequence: CASSRQGDTGELFF.

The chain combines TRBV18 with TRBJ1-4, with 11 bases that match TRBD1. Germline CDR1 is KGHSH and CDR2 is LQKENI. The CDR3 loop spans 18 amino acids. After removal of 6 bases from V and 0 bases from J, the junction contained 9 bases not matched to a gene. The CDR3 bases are TGTGCCAGCTCGCCGGGACAGGGGGGCGATGCAACTAATGAAAAACTGTTTTTT. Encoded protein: CASSPGQGGDATNEKLFF. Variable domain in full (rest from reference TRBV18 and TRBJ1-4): NAGVMQNPRHLVRRRGQEARLRCSPMKGHSHVYWYRQLPEEGLKFMVYLQKENIIDESGMPKERFSAEFPKEGPSILRIQQVVRGDSAAYFCASSPGQGGDATNEKLFFGSGTQLSVL.

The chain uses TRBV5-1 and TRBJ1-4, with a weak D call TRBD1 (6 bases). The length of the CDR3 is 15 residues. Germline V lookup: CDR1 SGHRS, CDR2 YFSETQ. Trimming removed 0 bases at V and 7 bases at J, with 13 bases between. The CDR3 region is CASSLVQGFGEKLFF. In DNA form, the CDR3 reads TGCGCCAGCAGCTTGGTACAGGGTTTTGGTGAAAAACTGTTTTTT. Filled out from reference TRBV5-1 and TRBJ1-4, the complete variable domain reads KAGVTQTPRYLIKTRGQQVTLSCSPISGHRSVSWYQQTPGQGLQFLFEYFSETQRNKGNFPGRFSGRQFSNSRSEMNVSTLELGDSALYLCASSLVQGFGEKLFFGSGTQLSVL.

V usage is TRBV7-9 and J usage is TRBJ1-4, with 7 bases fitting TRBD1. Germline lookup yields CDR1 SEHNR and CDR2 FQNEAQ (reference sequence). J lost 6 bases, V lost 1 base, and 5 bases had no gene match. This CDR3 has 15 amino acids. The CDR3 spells CASSLGDRAYEKLFF. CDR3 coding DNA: TGTGCCAGCAGCTTAGGAGACAGGGCGTATGAAAAACTGTTTTTT. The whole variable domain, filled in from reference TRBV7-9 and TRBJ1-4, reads DTGVSQNPRHKITKRGQNVTFRCDPISEHNRLYWYRQTLGQGPEFLTYFQNEAQLEKSRLLSDRFSAERPKGSFSTLEIQRTEQGDSAMYLCASSLGDRAYEKLFFGSGTQLSVL.

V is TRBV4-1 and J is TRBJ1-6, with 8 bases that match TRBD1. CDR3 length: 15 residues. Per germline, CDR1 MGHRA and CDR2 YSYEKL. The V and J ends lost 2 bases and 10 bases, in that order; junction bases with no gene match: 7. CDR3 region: CASSQQDRAGSPLHF. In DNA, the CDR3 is TGCGCCAGCAGCCAACAGGACAGGGCAGGATCACCCCTCCACTTT.

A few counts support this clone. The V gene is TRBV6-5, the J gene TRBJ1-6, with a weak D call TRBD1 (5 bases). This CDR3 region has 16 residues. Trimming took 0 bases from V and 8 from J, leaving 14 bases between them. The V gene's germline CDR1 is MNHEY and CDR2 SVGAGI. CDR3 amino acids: CASSYSSGQRDSPLHF. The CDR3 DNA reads TGTGCCAGCAGTTACTCTTCAGGGCAGCGCGATTCACCCCTCCACTTT.

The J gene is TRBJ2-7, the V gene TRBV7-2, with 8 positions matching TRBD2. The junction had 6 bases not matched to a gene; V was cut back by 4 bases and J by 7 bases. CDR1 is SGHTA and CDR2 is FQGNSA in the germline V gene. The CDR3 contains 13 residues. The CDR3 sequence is CASSWTGTSEQYF. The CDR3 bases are TGTGCCAGCAGCTGGACCGGGACTAGTGAGCAGTACTTC.

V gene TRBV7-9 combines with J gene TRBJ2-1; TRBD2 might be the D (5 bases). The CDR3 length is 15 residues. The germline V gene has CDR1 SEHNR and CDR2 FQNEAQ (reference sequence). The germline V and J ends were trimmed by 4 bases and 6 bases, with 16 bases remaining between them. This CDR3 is CASSSSKVLGNEQFF. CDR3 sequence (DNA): TGTGCCAGCAGCTCCAGTAAGGTACTAGGCAATGAGCAGTTCTTC.

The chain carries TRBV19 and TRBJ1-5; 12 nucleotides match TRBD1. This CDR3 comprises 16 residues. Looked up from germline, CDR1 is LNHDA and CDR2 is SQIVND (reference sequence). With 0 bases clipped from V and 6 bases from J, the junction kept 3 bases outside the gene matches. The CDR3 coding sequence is TGTGCCAGTAGTATAGAGGGACAGGGGGCCGCTCAGCCCCAGCATTTT. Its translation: CASSIEGQGAAQPQHF.

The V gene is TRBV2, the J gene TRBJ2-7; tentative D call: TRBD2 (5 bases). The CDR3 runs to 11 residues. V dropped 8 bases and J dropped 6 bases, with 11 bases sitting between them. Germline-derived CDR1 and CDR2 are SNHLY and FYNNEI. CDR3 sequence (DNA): TGTGCCAGCCGAGACGAGGGCGAGCAGTACTTC. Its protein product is CASRDEGEQYF.